Listed below are T cell receptor beta chains from one sample, sequenced in a study of immune heterogeneity within non-small cell lung tumors. TCRdb reanalysed the multiplex PCR reads using MiXCR and keeps one entry per CDR3 protein. Of 8,500 to 10,000 distinct CDR3 sequences in the sample, 25% to 40% were seen once. The material sequenced was lung tumor tissue. These receptors were obtained from a man aged 55 to 70 with non-small cell lung cancer. CDR3s leave out the opening cysteine and the closing phenylalanine or tryptophan.

v_call	j_call	cdr3_aa
TRBV5-6	TRBJ2-1	ASSLTPNEQF
TRBV20-1	TRBJ2-7	SARGVTPTEQY
TRBV19	TRBJ2-6	ASSFGRFSGANVLT
TRBV6-1	TRBJ2-7	ASSDTGTSRYEQY
TRBV6-1	TRBJ1-6	ASLAGQGDSPLH
TRBV11-1	TRBJ2-5	ASRKRGGLEETQY
TRBV6-1	TRBJ1-6	ASSESGSHNSPLH
TRBV6-2/TRBV6-3	TRBJ1-2	ASSYSGDGYT
TRBV5-1	TRBJ2-7	ASSLVPRTGRLGEQY
TRBV12-3/TRBV12-4	TRBJ2-7	ASSFELAPREQY
TRBV6-1	TRBJ1-2	ASSVLHRPMNGYT
TRBV27	TRBJ2-7	ASSPGTGKTYEQY
TRBV19	TRBJ1-4	ASRTRGFNEKLF
TRBV7-9	TRBJ2-6	ASSLSGQRQSGANVLT
TRBV4-1	TRBJ2-7	ASSLLAARGGEQY
TRBV19	TRBJ2-7	ASSIFDRGTGPDNEQY
TRBV6-1	TRBJ1-3	ASSFEGLHGNTIY
TRBV11-2	TRBJ2-1	ASSTTDNEQF
TRBV20-1	TRBJ2-1	SARDFGRVAGNEQF
TRBV11-3	TRBJ1-1	ASSLGPVKNTEAF
TRBV5-5	TRBJ2-1	ASSLQVGSEQF
TRBV20-1	TRBJ2-7	SARAWGQGSAYEQY
TRBV27	TRBJ2-7	ASSLRGRRDYEQY
TRBV28	TRBJ1-5	ASSPGGRGNQPQH
TRBV20-1	TRBJ2-3	SARDQRTDTQY
TRBV20-1	TRBJ1-5	SASLGSTNHQPQH
TRBV6-1	TRBJ2-5	ASSPSGTGGRETQY
TRBV15	TRBJ2-1	ATSRPGGAGYEQF
TRBV30	TRBJ2-6	AWSAGGEGANVLT
TRBV20-1	TRBJ2-1	SARDSLSGRYNEQF
TRBV5-6	TRBJ1-2	ASSSPTGYDGYT
TRBV24-1	TRBJ2-3	ATSEDGTDTQY
TRBV5-1	TRBJ2-5	ASSLLSGNQETQY
TRBV7-4	TRBJ2-7	ASSLVYRGYEQY
TRBV4-3	TRBJ2-2	ASRPGTTDTGELF
TRBV6-1	TRBJ1-2	ASSEGTGYYGYT
TRBV7-2	TRBJ2-7	ASSPSSGPSSYEQY
TRBV10-1	TRBJ1-6	ASSGQGRNSPLH
TRBV19	TRBJ1-2	ASSFGGRMDGYT
TRBV3-1	TRBJ1-4	ASSQGTVNEKLF